The 10 T cell receptor beta chains below come from one sample, sequenced in a study of T cell changes during pregnancy in multiple sclerosis. The method was immunoSEQ multiplex PCR; TCRdb's version includes in-frame clones alone and lacks a portion of them. The table shows fewer than 40,000 clones, with approximately 94% occurring only once. The sample here was CD4+ T cells from peripheral blood mononuclear cells, taken after pregnancy. Receptors were obtained from a female donor with multiple sclerosis, enrolled in a pregnancy study.

The rearrangement uses TRBV5-1 and TRBJ2-7; TRBD2 matches at 9 bases. The germline V gene encodes CDR1 SGHRS and CDR2 YFSETQ. V lost 0 bases, J lost 4 bases, and 14 bases stayed unmatched. This CDR3 is built from 18 residues. CDR3 loop: CASSLEGFGLAGYYEQYF. The CDR3 DNA is TGCGCCAGCAGCTTGGAGGGTTTCGGGCTAGCGGGGTATTACGAGCAGTACTTC.

CDR3 nucleotides: TGTGCCAGCTCCCGACGGGAGACTGACGAGCAGTACTTC. Translated: CASSRRETDEQYF. The gene calls are TRBV18 and TRBJ2-7; TRBD2 is a possible D gene (6 bases). Germline V gene lookup returns CDR1 KGHSH and CDR2 LQKENI. The CDR3 consists of 13 residues. Between the trimmed V and J ends, which lost 6 bases and 5 bases, there was a span of 14 bases.

The rearrangement links TRBV2 to TRBJ1-5; 7 nucleotides line up with TRBD1. The V gene end was trimmed by 6 bases and the J gene end by 1 base; junction bases not matched to a gene: 6. In germline, CDR1 is SNHLY, CDR2 FYNNEI. This CDR3 comprises 15 residues. The CDR3 protein is CASRATGRSNQPQHF. CDR3 sequence (DNA): TGTGCCAGCAGGGCGACAGGGAGGAGCAATCAGCCCCAGCATTTT.

The CDR3 sequence: CASSLAGNTGELFF. CDR3 nucleotides: TGCGCCAGCAGTCTAGCGGGGAACACCGGGGAGCTGTTTTTT. This sequence joins TRBV10-2 and TRBJ2-2, with 8 bases aligning to TRBD2. Germline CDR1 reads WSHSY; CDR2 reads SAAADI. The junction had 0 bases not matched to a gene; V was cut back by 5 bases and J by 1 base. CDR3 length: 14 residues.

J is TRBJ2-2 and V is TRBV6-5, with a possible D match to TRBD1 (6 bases). The germline CDR1 and CDR2 sequences are MNHEY and SVGAGI. This CDR3 comprises 13 residues. V was pared by 7 bases and J by 6 bases, with 12 bases between. Here the CDR3 reads CASTPGAPGELFF. CDR3 DNA: TGTGCCAGCACCCCAGGGGCCCCCGGGGAGCTGTTTTTT.

The rearrangement joins TRBV12-5 to TRBJ2-7; 9 bases map to TRBD1. CDR1 is LGHNT and CDR2 is FRNRAP in the germline V gene. There are 18 residues in the CDR3. The V segment lost 3 bases and the J segment 3 bases; nucleotides outside the gene matches: 15. The CDR3 region has the DNA TGTGCTAGTGGTTTATTCCTCCGGGACAGGGATAACTACTACGAGCAGTACTTC. Translation: CASGLFLRDRDNYYEQYF.

This clone was counted a single time. The chain carries TRBV7-3 and TRBJ2-3; a possible D gene is TRBD2 (7 bases). CDR3 length: 15 residues. The germline V gene has CDR1 SGHTA and CDR2 FQGTGA. The V and J ends lost 5 bases and 4 bases respectively, with 16 bases between them. The CDR3, as DNA: TGTGCCAGCAGCGCCGGGGCGGGGGCTTCAGATACGCAGTATTTT. It is translated as CASSAGAGASDTQYF.

The CDR3 DNA reads as TGTGCCAGCAGTTACCGGGACACAAACTATGGCTACACCTTC. Its protein is CASSYRDTNYGYTF. The rearrangement joins TRBV6-6 to TRBJ1-2; TRBD1 is a possible D gene (6 bases). The ends were cut back, 2 bases at V and 2 bases at J, with 9 bases in the middle. CDR1 and CDR2 (germline): MNHNY, SVGAGI (reference sequence). The CDR3 length is 14 residues.

V gene TRBV11-2 combines with J gene TRBJ1-1, with 9 nucleotides matching TRBD1. V dropped 5 bases and J dropped 3; count of bases not matched to a gene: 13. This CDR3 has 17 amino acids. Germline CDR1 and CDR2: SGHAT and FQNNGV. Here the CDR3 DNA reads TGTGCCAGCAGCGCGGGGACAGGGTGGCTCGGGGACACTGAAGCTTTCTTT. Translation gives CASSAGTGWLGDTEAFF.

The chain combines TRBV18 with TRBJ1-1; a possible D gene is TRBD1 (6 bases). The germline CDR1 and CDR2 sequences are KGHSH and LQKENI. V was trimmed by 0 bases and J by 4 bases, leaving 12 bases between them. The CDR3 is 15 residues long. CDR3 region: CASSPPAGAATEAFF. The CDR3 DNA reads TGTGCCAGCTCACCACCGGCAGGGGCGGCCACTGAAGCTTTCTTT.